What follows are 20 T cell receptor beta chains derived from one specimen sequenced in a study of shared clonotypes between healthy human individuals. Sequenced by immunoSEQ multiplex PCR; TCRdb stores in-frame clones only, minus some. Of some 240,000 clones in the sample, 65% to 70% were seen once. Sequenced material: memory CD4+ T cells sorted from blood. The subset denotes: CD45RA-negative fraction. All receptors come from a man younger than 45 in good health.

This rearrangement joins TRBV6-1 to TRBJ2-1, with 7 nucleotides matching TRBD1. V trimming: 5 bases; J trimming: 7 bases; junction bases outside the gene matches: 11. Germline V lookup: CDR1 MNHNS, CDR2 SASEGT. This CDR3 has 15 residues. The CDR3 spells CASSMTGMITNEQFF. CDR3 DNA sequence: TGTGCCAGCAGTATGACAGGGATGATTACGAATGAGCAGTTCTTC.

This clone turned up a few times. The chain links TRBV28 to TRBJ2-5; no clear D gene. With 5 bases removed from V and 5 bases from J, the gap between germline ends came to 24 bases. There are 17 residues in the CDR3. Germline V gives CDR1 MDHEN, CDR2 SYDVKM. The chain's CDR3 is CASSSTRATLRGETQYF. CDR3 DNA: TGTGCCAGCAGTAGCACGCGAGCCACGCTACGTGGGGAGACCCAGTACTTC.

This clone came up a few times. V and J are TRBV4-1 and TRBJ2-1; a possible D gene is TRBD2 (6 bases). V was clipped by 2 bases and J by 7 bases, with 12 bases between them. Germline assignment: CDR1 MGHRA and CDR2 YSYEKL. The CDR3 is 14 residues long. The CDR3 loop is CASSQITSLNEQFF. The CDR3 DNA is TGCGCCAGCAGCCAAATCACTAGCCTTAATGAGCAGTTCTTC.

The chain links TRBV5-4 to TRBJ2-7; 7 nucleotides line up with TRBD2. Germline lookup yields CDR1 SGHNT and CDR2 YYREEE (reference sequence). The J segment lost 5 bases and the V segment lost 4 bases, leaving 15 bases of the junction unmatched. The CDR3 has 16 residues. CDR3 protein: CASSPGELAIPHEQYF. In DNA form, the CDR3 reads TGTGCCAGCAGCCCCGGAGAACTAGCGATTCCCCACGAGCAGTACTTC.

The chain has TRBV2 and TRBJ2-7; no clear D gene. CDR3 length: 15 amino acids. V lost 2 bases to trimming and J lost 2 bases, with 13 bases between them. CDR1 SNHLY and CDR2 FYNNEI come from the germline V gene. The CDR3 coding sequence is TGTGCCAGCAGTGAACTCACCTTTACCACCTACGAGCAGTACTTC. This gives the protein CASSELTFTTYEQYF.

Only one count was recorded for this clone. The J gene is TRBJ2-5, the V gene TRBV18, with TRBD1 matching 8 bases. This CDR3 comprises 17 residues. CDR1 is KGHSH, CDR2 LQKENI, per germline. V dropped 3 bases and J dropped 5; count of bases not matched to a gene: 14. The CDR3 nucleotides read TGTGCCAGCTCACCCCCGGCGGACAGGGTAGACCGGGAGACCCAGTACTTC. Translation gives CASSPPADRVDRETQYF.

The rearrangement uses TRBV10-3 and TRBJ2-5; D may correspond to TRBD1 or TRBD2 (7 bases each). Germline CDR1 is ENHRY and CDR2 is SYGVKD. The CDR3 has 13 amino acids. The germline V and J ends were trimmed by 8 bases and 4 bases, with 14 bases remaining between them. DNA for the CDR3: TGTGCCATCTCGGGGGGACAGCTAGAGACCCAGTACTTC. It translates to CAISGGQLETQYF.

The chain combines TRBV5-5 with TRBJ2-1, with D maybe TRBD1 (5 bases). There are 15 residues in the CDR3. In germline, CDR1 is SGHKS, CDR2 YYEKEE (reference sequence). The germline V and J ends were trimmed by 3 bases and 6 bases, with 16 bases remaining between them. CDR3 region: CASSSPFGRANEQFF. The CDR3 DNA sequence: TGTGCCAGCAGCTCCCCCTTTGGCAGGGCCAATGAGCAGTTCTTC. Full variable domain (outside the CDR3, taken from reference TRBV5-5 and TRBJ2-1): DAGVTQSPTHLIKTRGQQVTLRCSPISGHKSVSWYQQVLGQGPQFIFQYYEKEERGRGNFPDRFSARQFPNYSSELNVNALLLGDSALYLCASSSPFGRANEQFFGPGTRLTVL.

V and J are TRBV5-6 and TRBJ2-5, with TRBD1 matching 10 bases. CDR3 size: 16 residues. Trimming took 3 bases from V and 5 from J; bases not matched to a gene: 10. Germline CDR1 reads SGHDT; CDR2 reads YYEEEE. The CDR3 DNA is TGTGCCAGCAGCTATCAGACAGGGGGCCGCAGGGAGACCCAGTACTTC. This codes for CASSYQTGGRRETQYF.

J is TRBJ2-6 and V is TRBV6-1; no reliable D call. V dropped 7 bases and J dropped 0 bases, with 7 bases sitting between them. The CDR3 sequence is 14 residues long. CDR1 MNHNS and CDR2 SASEGT come from the germline V gene. CDR3 residues: CASNRNSGANVLTF. The CDR3 bases are TGTGCCAGCAATCGGAACTCTGGGGCCAACGTCCTGACTTTC.

The chain joins TRBV7-2 to TRBJ2-5; D remains ambiguous. Germline lookup yields CDR1 SGHTA and CDR2 FQGNSA. V was trimmed by 2 bases and J by 5 bases, leaving 9 bases between them. This CDR3 spans 13 amino acids. The CDR3 sequence is CASSLKGSETQYF. As DNA, the CDR3 is TGTGCCAGCAGCTTAAAGGGATCTGAGACCCAGTACTTC.

This clone was seen only once. The rearrangement links TRBV7-8 to TRBJ2-5, with 12 bases identical to TRBD2. CDR1 and CDR2 (germline): SGHVS, FQNEAQ. The CDR3 sequence is 16 residues long. V lost 5 bases, J lost 5 bases, and 9 bases stayed unmatched. CDR3 nucleotide sequence: TGTGCCAGCAGCCCTAGACTAGCGGGAGTTGGGGAGACCCAGTACTTC. Its protein product is CASSPRLAGVGETQYF.

J is TRBJ2-3 and V is TRBV19, with D uncertain. CDR3 length: 16 amino acids. Trimming removed 3 bases from V and 0 bases from J, with 13 bases in between. The germline gives CDR1 LNHDA, CDR2 SQIVND (reference sequence). The CDR3 DNA sequence: TGTGCCAGTAGTATTGACGGAGCTACTAGCACAGATACGCAGTATTTT. Translated, it gives CASSIDGATSTDTQYF.

The rearrangement uses TRBV7-2 and TRBJ2-5; the match to TRBD2 covers 7 bases. With 3 bases clipped from V and 1 base from J, the junction kept 8 bases outside the gene matches. This CDR3 comprises 16 residues. CDR1 is SGHTA and CDR2 is FQGNSA in the germline V gene. The CDR3 nucleotides read TGTGCCAGCAGCTTCCTCACTAGCGACTTCCAAGAGACCCAGTACTTC. Amino acids: CASSFLTSDFQETQYF. The full variable domain, in which reference TRBV7-2 and TRBJ2-5 provide the parts outside the CDR3, is GAGVSQSPSNKVTEKGKDVELRCDPISGHTALYWYRQSLGQGLEFLIYFQGNSAPDKSGLPSDRFSAERTGGSVSTLTIQRTQQEDSAVYLCASSFLTSDFQETQYFGPGTRLLVL.

A few counts support this clone. The gene calls are TRBV30 and TRBJ2-1, with TRBD2 identical over 10 bases. The CDR3 contains 16 residues. In germline, CDR1 is GTSNPN, CDR2 SVGIG (reference sequence). Trimming cost V 2 bases and J 1 base; bases outside gene matches: 5. CDR3 region: CAWSLAGVRSYNEQFF. CDR3 bases: TGTGCCTGGAGTCTAGCGGGAGTGAGGTCCTACAATGAGCAGTTCTTC. Full variable domain (rest looked up from reference TRBV30 and TRBJ2-1): SQTIHQWPATLVQPVGSPLSLECTVEGTSNPNLYWYRQAAGRGLQLLFYSVGIGQISSEVPQNLSASRPQDRQFILSSKKLLLSDSGFYLCAWSLAGVRSYNEQFFGPGTRLTVL.

The chain recombines TRBV18 with TRBJ2-1, with a tentative D call TRBD2 (6 bases). CDR1 is KGHSH and CDR2 is LQKENI in the germline V gene. CDR3 length: 15 residues. V lost 3 bases and J lost 3, with 12 bases in between. The CDR3 loop is CASSPYPGSYNEQFF. Written as DNA, the CDR3 is TGTGCCAGCTCACCCTATCCCGGGAGCTACAATGAGCAGTTCTTC.

The V and J genes are TRBV16 and TRBJ1-2; TRBD1 aligns across 8 bases. V was pared by 0 bases and J by 5 bases, with 8 bases of the junction left unmatched. The germline CDR1 and CDR2 sequences are KGHSY and FQNENV. CDR3 length: 16 amino acids. This CDR3 is CASSQSRFGTGYGYTF. Here the CDR3 DNA reads TGTGCCAGCAGCCAATCCCGGTTCGGGACAGGATATGGCTACACCTTC.

As to this clone: Other DNA sequences in this specimen translate into the identical CDR3. The chain has TRBV18 and TRBJ2-7; 10 nucleotides agree with TRBD1. CDR1 and CDR2 (germline): KGHSH, LQKENI. V lost 4 bases to trimming and J lost 2 bases; unmatched junction nucleotides: 2. The CDR3 length is 14 residues. CDR3 amino acids: CASSLGQGAYEQYF. DNA for the CDR3: TGTGCCAGCTCACTCGGACAGGGGGCCTACGAGCAGTACTTC.

This clone came up a few times. The chain employs TRBV7-3 and TRBJ2-1; 9 positions match TRBD2. This CDR3 contains 15 residues. V was clipped by 3 bases and J by 9 bases; unmatched bases: 9. Germline V gives CDR1 SGHTA, CDR2 FQGTGA. The CDR3 region has the DNA TGTGCCAGCAGCTTGAATAGCGGGAGTTACGGTGAGCAGTTCTTC. Its translation: CASSLNSGSYGEQFF.

J is TRBJ2-4 and V is TRBV18, with 7 nucleotides matching TRBD1. The V gene's germline CDR1 is KGHSH and CDR2 LQKENI. The V segment lost 3 bases and the J segment 2 bases; nucleotides outside the gene matches: 16. The CDR3 loop spans 19 amino acids. This CDR3 is CASSPPPRETGRTKNIQYF. CDR3 bases: TGTGCCAGCTCACCCCCCCCGAGAGAGACAGGGCGGACCAAAAACATTCAGTACTTC.